These 9 T cell receptor beta chains originate from one sample sequenced in a study of neurological immune-mediated disorders. MiXCR was run by TCRdb on the 5' RACE reads, yielding one entry per CDR3 protein. The table includes 65,000 to 95,000 distinct CDR3 sequences, 4.5% to 6.5% detected once. The sample was PBMCs. Every receptor here comes from a woman under 40 with multiple sclerosis.

This clonotype was detected many times. This chain links TRBV18 with TRBJ1-4, with D unclear. V was trimmed by 2 bases and J by 8 bases, leaving 18 bases between them. CDR1 KGHSH and CDR2 LQKENI come from the germline V gene. This CDR3 has 16 amino acids. The CDR3 sequence is CASSPERKRGIEKLFF. CDR3 coding DNA: TGTGCCAGCTCACCAGAAAGAAAACGGGGTATCGAAAAACTGTTTTTT.

This clonotype was counted between two and nine times. V and J are TRBV5-6 and TRBJ2-2; D is possibly TRBD1 (5 bases). The germline V gene encodes CDR1 SGHDT and CDR2 YYEEEE. The CDR3 has 16 residues. The V and J ends lost 0 bases and 5 bases respectively, with 14 bases between them. The CDR3 loop reads CASSLVIQGRTGELFF. The CDR3, as DNA: TGTGCCAGCAGCTTGGTTATCCAGGGCCGAACCGGGGAGCTGTTTTTT.

This clonotype was recorded at least ten times. V usage is TRBV6-1 and J usage is TRBJ2-7; 9 positions match TRBD2. The CDR3 extends over 14 amino acids. Germline V gene sequence: CDR1 MNHNS, CDR2 SASEGT. The ends lost 3 bases at V and 3 bases at J; junction bases unmatched: 3. The CDR3 is CASSDASGDYEQYF. In nucleotides, the CDR3 is TGTGCCAGCAGTGACGCTAGCGGGGACTACGAGCAGTACTTC.

The chain employs TRBV25-1 and TRBJ2-5; TRBD2 aligns across 7 bases. The CDR3 length is 13 residues. The germline CDR1 and CDR2 sequences are MGHDK and SYGVNS. Losses at the gene ends were 3 bases for V and 3 bases for J; bases not matched to a gene: 1. In nucleotides, the CDR3 is TGTGCCAGCAGTGACCGGGGGGAAGAGACCCAGTACTTC. Protein: CASSDRGEETQYF.

At least ten counts were recorded for this clonotype. The chain is built from TRBV5-1 and TRBJ2-5; TRBD1 matches at 10 bases. Germline loops: CDR1 SGHRS, CDR2 YFSETQ. The CDR3 runs to 14 residues. With 3 bases clipped from V and 11 bases from J, the junction kept 10 bases outside the gene matches. The chain's CDR3 is CASSSGTGDGVQYF. The DNA of the CDR3 is TGCGCCAGCAGCTCCGGGACAGGGGACGGAGTGCAGTACTTC.

This clonotype was seen repeatedly, ten times or more. The J gene is TRBJ2-2, the V gene TRBV12-3 or TRBV12-4; D is unresolved. The germline V and J ends were trimmed by 3 bases and 4 bases, with 9 bases remaining between them. This CDR3 comprises 14 residues. The DNA of the CDR3 is TGTGCCAGCAGTTTGGGGTTCCTCACCGGGGAGCTGTTTTTT. It codes for CASSLGFLTGELFF.

This rearrangement joins TRBV20-1 to TRBJ1-1, with TRBD1 matching 8 bases. CDR1 DFQATT and CDR2 SNEGSKA come from the germline V gene (reference sequence). The CDR3 has 13 amino acids. V shed 5 bases, J shed 2 bases, and the junction held 4 bases outside the gene matches. CDR3 nucleotide sequence: TGCAGTGCTGAGGACAGGGAAAACACTGAAGCTTTCTTT. It codes for CSAEDRENTEAFF.

This clonotype was recorded many times. This chain connects TRBV20-1 to TRBJ1-5; 9 nucleotides match TRBD1. V dropped 5 bases and J dropped 6; count of bases not matched to a gene: 5. This CDR3 is built from 13 residues. Germline-derived CDR1 and CDR2 are DFQATT and SNEGSKA (reference sequence). In nucleotides, the CDR3 is TGCAGTGCTGCGGGACAGGGTGCTCAGCCCCAGCATTTT. Translating gives CSAAGQGAQPQHF.

The chain is built from TRBV29-1 and TRBJ2-5, with D possibly being TRBD1 (5 bases). Trimming removed 3 bases from V and 4 bases from J, with 6 bases in between. The germline gives CDR1 SQVTM, CDR2 ANQGSEA. The CDR3 sequence is 11 residues long. In DNA, the CDR3 is TGCAGCGTTGACAGGGCAGAGACCCAGTACTTC. This codes for CSVDRAETQYF.